Following are 15 T cell receptor beta chains from one sample sequenced in a study of cytomegalovirus exposure and HLA in healthy donors. The PCR employed 60 Vbeta primers together with 13 Jbeta primers. TCRdb's table, derived via immunoSEQ multiplex PCR, lists solely in-frame clones and lacks some. The sample records around 70,000 clones, 75% being singletons. The sample consisted of PBMCs. Receptors were obtained from a man in his 70s in good health and CMV-seronegative.

The rearrangement links TRBV7-2 to TRBJ2-7; TRBD2 agrees at 11 bases. The V and J ends lost 5 bases and 4 bases, in that order; junction bases with no gene match: 7. CDR1 and CDR2 (germline): SGHTA, FQGNSA. This CDR3 spans 15 amino acids. CDR3 residues: CASSTTSGSGYEQYF. CDR3 sequence (DNA): TGTGCCAGCAGCACAACTAGCGGGAGTGGGTACGAGCAGTACTTC.

The chain recombines TRBV7-2 with TRBJ1-3; D is unclear. Germline CDR1 SGHTA, CDR2 FQGNSA. V was clipped by 1 base and J by 2 bases, with 12 bases between them. The CDR3 runs 16 residues. The CDR3 sequence: CASSLGAGSPGNTIYF. CDR3 bases: TGTGCCAGCAGCTTAGGAGCCGGGAGCCCTGGAAACACCATATATTTT.

The rearrangement joins TRBV19 to TRBJ2-1, with TRBD2 matching 9 bases. The ends lost 6 bases at V and 6 bases at J; junction bases unmatched: 6. CDR1 LNHDA and CDR2 SQIVND come from the germline V gene (reference sequence). The CDR3 has 14 amino acids. The CDR3, as DNA: TGTGCCAGTAGGTTTAGCGGGAGAGGCAATGAGCAGTTCTTC. Its translation: CASRFSGRGNEQFF.

The chain uses TRBV18 and TRBJ2-5, with 8 bases lining up with TRBD1. The J call is doubtful: the DNA matches TRBJ2-7 better. Germline assignment: CDR1 KGHSH and CDR2 LQKENI. The CDR3 totals 16 residues. CDR3 protein: CASSPPGTGRFYEQYF. The CDR3 nucleotides read TGTGCCAGCTCACCACCGGGGACAGGCCGTTTCTACGAGCAGTACTTC.

The V call is TRBV7-2, the J call TRBJ2-5, with 7 positions matching TRBD1. V dropped 0 bases and J dropped 7; count of bases not matched to a gene: 8. This CDR3 contains 15 residues. CDR1 SGHTA and CDR2 FQGNSA come from the germline V gene. The CDR3 here is CASSLASGQLGTQYF. The CDR3 region has the DNA TGTGCCAGCAGCTTAGCGTCGGGACAGTTAGGGACCCAGTACTTC.

This sequence joins TRBV29-1 and TRBJ1-2, with D possibly matching TRBD1 (6 bases). Trimming took 0 bases from V and 3 from J, leaving 17 bases between them. The germline CDR1 and CDR2 sequences are SQVTM and ANQGSEA. CDR3 size: 16 residues. This CDR3 is CSVEDKGTGRDYGYTF. The DNA of the CDR3 is TGCAGCGTTGAAGATAAAGGAACAGGGAGGGACTATGGCTACACCTTC. Full variable domain (missing parts from reference TRBV29-1 and TRBJ1-2): SAVISQKPSRDICQRGTSLTIQCQVDSQVTMMFWYRQQPGQSLTLIATANQGSEATYESGFVIDKFPISRPNLTFSTLTVSNMSPEDSSIYLCSVEDKGTGRDYGYTFGSGTRLTVV.

The chain links TRBV18 to TRBJ2-7; D possibly corresponds to TRBD2 (6 bases). Germline V gene sequence: CDR1 KGHSH, CDR2 LQKENI. The CDR3 loop spans 15 amino acids. V was pared by 6 bases and J by 4 bases, with 19 bases between. The CDR3 region is CASSQGGDSSYEQYF. CDR3 coding DNA: TGTGCCAGCTCCCAGGGAGGCGATAGTTCATACGAGCAGTACTTC.

The chain has TRBV19 and TRBJ2-3; the D gene is possibly TRBD2 (6 bases). The germline V and J ends were trimmed by 8 bases and 3 bases, with 12 bases remaining between them. Looked up from germline, CDR1 is LNHDA and CDR2 is SQIVND (reference sequence). The CDR3 has 13 amino acids. The CDR3 DNA reads TGTGCCAGTTCCCAGGGACTGACAGATACGCAGTATTTT. Its translation is CASSQGLTDTQYF.

This clone has a handful of counts. DNA for the CDR3: TGTGCCAGCGCTATGGACAGGGGGCGCGTTCAGCCCCAGCATTTT. Its translation is CASAMDRGRVQPQHF. The rearrangement uses TRBV6-6 and TRBJ1-5; 11 bases map to TRBD1. V was clipped by 8 bases and J by 6 bases; unmatched bases: 9. CDR1 is MNHNY and CDR2 is SVGAGI in the germline V gene (reference sequence). The CDR3 is 15 residues long.

This clone was observed a handful of times. This same CDR3 is encoded by further DNA sequences in the sample. This rearrangement joins TRBV28 to TRBJ2-2; no reliable D call. V was shortened by 5 bases and J by 7 bases, with 26 bases between the two germline ends. CDR3 length equals 18 residues. Per the germline V gene, CDR1 is MDHEN and CDR2 is SYDVKM. The CDR3 region is CASSHVLSTRNGYGELFF. Written as DNA, the CDR3 is TGTGCCAGCAGTCATGTCCTCTCAACCAGAAACGGGTACGGGGAGCTGTTTTTT.

V is TRBV7-2 and J is TRBJ2-5; weak D call: TRBD2 (6 bases). This CDR3 contains 11 residues. V lost 6 bases to trimming and J lost 5 bases, with 7 bases between them. Germline CDR1 SGHTA, CDR2 FQGNSA. CDR3: CASRAGETQYF. The CDR3 DNA is TGTGCCAGCAGGGCGGGGGAGACCCAGTACTTC.

V gene TRBV12-2 combines with J gene TRBJ1-4. TRBV12-2 is described as a pseudogene. The CDR3 runs to 13 residues. The CDR3 DNA reads TGTGCAAGCCTACAGAGGGCTAATGAAAAACTGTTTTTT. The encoded protein is CASLQRANEKLFF.

The chain recombines TRBV6-6 with TRBJ2-1; 10 bases agree with TRBD2. CDR3 size: 15 residues. With 6 bases clipped from V and 8 bases from J, the junction kept 10 bases outside the gene matches. The germline gives CDR1 MNHNY, CDR2 SVGAGI (reference sequence). CDR3 in amino acids: CASSQRGGLQDEQFF. The CDR3 DNA follows: TGTGCCAGCAGCCAGCGGGGGGGTTTACAAGATGAGCAGTTCTTC.

V is TRBV6-6 and J is TRBJ1-6, with 7 bases that match TRBD1. The CDR3 sequence is 14 residues long. Trimming at V came to 6 bases and at J to 7 bases, leaving 6 bases not matched to a gene. CDR1 MNHNY and CDR2 SVGAGI come from the germline V gene (reference sequence). DNA for the CDR3: TGTGCCAGCAGGGCTCAGGGGGAAAATTCACCCCTCCACTTT. It codes for CASRAQGENSPLHF.

This clone occurred a few times. The chain recombines TRBV5-4 with TRBJ2-7, with a weak D call TRBD1 (5 bases). The CDR3 consists of 14 residues. V was shortened by 1 base and J by 2 bases, with 10 bases between the two germline ends. Per the germline V gene, CDR1 is SGHNT and CDR2 is YYREEE (reference sequence). CDR3 sequence reads: CASSLRQNPYEQYF. The CDR3 nucleotides are TGTGCCAGCAGCTTGCGACAGAATCCCTACGAGCAGTACTTC.